The 21 T cell receptor beta chains below all came from one sample that was sequenced in a study of T cell repertoires in cytomegalovirus infection. MiXCR, run by TCRdb on the reads, gives a single entry per CDR3 protein. Among a few hundred thousand distinct CDR3 sequences, 15% to 20% were seen once, and the ten largest hold 9.5% to 15%. Sequencing was performed on PBMCs. The receptor set was obtained from a human donor in good health (CMV status not recorded). Some clones in this sample may be carry-over from other donors' samples.

This clonotype has ten or more counts. The chain carries TRBV28 and TRBJ2-5; D perhaps matches TRBD2 (5 bases). The CDR3 runs 13 residues. In germline, CDR1 is MDHEN, CDR2 SYDVKM. V was clipped by 8 bases and J by 7 bases, with 17 bases between them. In DNA form, the CDR3 reads TGTGCCAGCCGGACGACACGTCGGGGGACCCAGTACTTC. Amino acid sequence: CASRTTRRGTQYF.

This sequence joins TRBV6-2 or TRBV6-3 and TRBJ2-1; D is ambiguous. Germline V gene lookup returns CDR1 MNHEY and CDR2 SVGEGT. Deletions cut 6 bases from V and 6 bases from J, with 9 bases between. The CDR3 consists of 12 residues. CDR3 amino acids: CASSNPRNEQFF. CDR3 nucleotide sequence: TGTGCCAGCAGCAACCCACGCAATGAGCAGTTCTTC.

A few counts support this clonotype. This rearrangement joins TRBV6-6 to TRBJ2-6; D may match TRBD1 or TRBD2 (7 bases each). The CDR3 totals 16 residues. Germline V gene lookup returns CDR1 MNHNY and CDR2 SVGAGI (reference sequence). The V and J ends lost 10 bases and 3 bases respectively, with 19 bases between them. CDR3 nucleotide sequence: TGTGCCACCCGCTCAGGGGGGGCGAATGGGGCCAACGTCCTGACTTTC. It translates to CATRSGGANGANVLTF.

To note about this clonotype: The junction does not match germline at one end; this may be a read error. The V gene is TRBV5-1, the J gene TRBJ2-3; possibly TRBD2 for D (5 bases). The CDR3 has 13 amino acids. Germline V gives CDR1 SGHRS, CDR2 YFSETQ. CDR3 sequence (DNA): TGCGCCAGCAGCCCAGAGGGAGCAGATATGCAGTATTTT. Translation gives CASSPEGADMQYF.

J is TRBJ2-1 and V is TRBV12-3 or TRBV12-4; D might be TRBD2 (7 bases). Trimming stripped 2 bases from V and 4 bases from J, with 12 bases between. This CDR3 is built from 15 residues. The CDR3 sequence: CASSLSRGAYNEQFF. CDR3 coding DNA: TGTGCCAGCAGTTTATCCCGGGGGGCGTACAATGAGCAGTTCTTC.

This clonotype has ten or more counts. This chain links TRBV19 with TRBJ2-7; D is uncertain. CDR3 length: 15 residues. Germline lookup yields CDR1 LNHDA and CDR2 SQIVND (reference sequence). Trimming took off 6 bases at V and 0 bases at J, with 15 bases between the two ends. DNA for the CDR3: TGTGCCAGTAGATTTGGCCCGACGAGCTCCTACGAGCAGTACTTC. Its translation: CASRFGPTSSYEQYF. Full variable domain (rest looked up from reference TRBV19 and TRBJ2-7): DGGITQSPKYLFRKEGQNVTLSCEQNLNHDAMYWYRQDPGQGLRLIYYSQIVNDFQKGDIAEGYSVSREKKESFPLTVTSAQKNPTAFYLCASRFGPTSSYEQYFGPGTRLTVT.

This clonotype has a count of ten or more. The V gene is TRBV7-3, the J gene TRBJ2-2, with D possibly matching TRBD2 (6 bases). V was pared by 1 base and J by 3 bases, with 9 bases between. The length of the CDR3 is 15 residues. The V gene's germline CDR1 is SGHTA and CDR2 FQGTGA. The CDR3 coding sequence is TGTGCCAGCAGCTTAAGCGGGACTGACACCGGGGAGCTGTTTTTT. Its protein product is CASSLSGTDTGELFF.

The table lists this clonotype with a few counts. Here the CDR3 reads CASSQVLIGGPVADTQYF. In DNA, the CDR3 is TGTGCCAGCAGCCAAGTCCTGATAGGGGGGCCTGTCGCAGATACGCAGTATTTT. The V gene is TRBV3-1, the J gene TRBJ2-3, with D possibly called TRBD1 or TRBD2 (6 bases each). Germline CDR1 and CDR2: LGHDT and YNNKEL (reference sequence). Trimming shortened V by 1 base and J by 4 bases, and 21 bases separated the two germline ends. This CDR3 region has 18 residues.

V gene TRBV6-1 combines with J gene TRBJ2-7; a weak D match, TRBD1 (6 bases). V lost 0 bases to trimming and J lost 6 bases, with 12 bases between them. There are 14 residues in the CDR3. Germline assignment: CDR1 MNHNS and CDR2 SASEGT. As DNA, the CDR3 is TGTGCCAGCAGTGAAGCGGGAACAGGGAGCGAGCAGTACTTC. Translating gives CASSEAGTGSEQYF.

The CDR3 sequence is CASSGGEAGANVLTF. The DNA of the CDR3 is TGTGCCAGCAGCGGGGGCGAGGCTGGGGCCAACGTCCTGACTTTC. This chain joins TRBV5-4 and TRBJ2-6; D possibly corresponds to TRBD1 (6 bases). V was shortened by 4 bases and J by 2 bases, with 10 bases between the two germline ends. The CDR3 has 15 residues. Per the germline V gene, CDR1 is SGHNT and CDR2 is YYREEE (reference sequence).

CDR3 sequence (DNA): TGCAGTGCTAGCGGGTCAACAGGGGGAGACTATGGCTACACCTTC. Its protein product is CSASGSTGGDYGYTF. The chain joins TRBV20-1 to TRBJ1-2, with 8 positions matching TRBD1. V shed 3 bases, J shed 3 bases, and the junction held 9 bases outside the gene matches. This CDR3 has 15 residues. Looked up from germline, CDR1 is DFQATT and CDR2 is SNEGSKA (reference sequence).

The chain employs TRBV2 and TRBJ2-7; the D is unclear. V shed 1 base and J shed 2 bases, with 12 bases lying between them. The CDR3 is 15 residues long. Germline CDR1 reads SNHLY; CDR2 reads FYNNEI. In DNA, the CDR3 is TGTGCCAGCAGTGAAGTTAGCCTCCCACCCTACGAGCAGTACTTC. This gives the protein CASSEVSLPPYEQYF.

The chain combines TRBV7-6 with TRBJ2-1, with D unresolved. Germline CDR1 and CDR2: SGHVS and FNYEAQ. V lost 2 bases to trimming and J lost 4 bases, with 9 bases between them. This CDR3 region has 14 residues. Here the CDR3 DNA reads TGTGCCAGCAGCTTATTATTCAGTTACAATGAGCAGTTCTTC. Protein product: CASSLLFSYNEQFF. Supplemented by reference TRBV7-6 and TRBJ2-1, the full variable domain reads GAGVSQSPRYKVTKRGQDVALRCDPISGHVSLYWYRQALGQGPEFLTYFNYEAQQDKSGLPNDRFSAERPEGSISTLTIQRTEQRDSAMYRCASSLLFSYNEQFFGPGTRLTVL.

The chain couples TRBV6-2 or TRBV6-3 to TRBJ1-2; D is possibly TRBD1 (5 bases). Trimming took off 6 bases at V and 4 bases at J, with 15 bases between the two ends. Per the germline V gene, CDR1 is MNHEY and CDR2 is SVGEGT. This CDR3 is 14 amino acids long. For the CDR3, the DNA is TGTGCCAGCAGCTCGGGCCCTGGGGGCTATGGCTACACCTTC. This encodes CASSSGPGGYGYTF.

V is TRBV6-5 and J is TRBJ1-2, with 9 bases that match TRBD1. Germline V CDR1 and CDR2: MNHEY, SVGAGI. J was trimmed by 8 bases and V by 2 bases; bases with no gene match: 3. The length of the CDR3 is 13 residues. The chain's CDR3 is CASSYGQGKGYTF. The CDR3 region has the DNA TGTGCCAGCAGTTACGGACAGGGGAAGGGCTACACCTTC.

This rearrangement joins TRBV28 to TRBJ2-7, with D tentatively TRBD1 or TRBD2 (5 bases each). Trimming removed 5 bases from V and 8 bases from J, with 19 bases in between. Per the germline V gene, CDR1 is MDHEN and CDR2 is SYDVKM. The CDR3 extends over 14 amino acids. The CDR3 DNA follows: TGTGCCAGCAGTCCCCAATCTACGGGACGGCAGCAGTACTTC. Protein sequence: CASSPQSTGRQQYF.

This clonotype came up many times. The chain employs TRBV7-8 and TRBJ2-7; 7 bases map to TRBD1. CDR1 is SGHVS, CDR2 FQNEAQ, per germline. V dropped 2 bases and J dropped 6; count of bases not matched to a gene: 10. The CDR3 is made up of 15 amino acids. CDR3 region: CASSLSATGSPEQYF. CDR3 nucleotides: TGTGCCAGCAGCTTAAGTGCGACAGGGTCTCCCGAGCAGTACTTC.

This clonotype was seen ten or more times. The chain is built from TRBV7-6 and TRBJ2-7; 10 bases match TRBD1. Trimming at V came to 5 bases and at J to 2 bases, leaving 6 bases not matched to a gene. The CDR3 runs to 15 residues. Germline V CDR1 and CDR2: SGHVS, FNYEAQ. The CDR3 region has the DNA TGTGCCAGCAGCCGGGGCGGGACAGGGGCCTACGAGCAGTACTTC. Protein product: CASSRGGTGAYEQYF.

The chain carries TRBV28 and TRBJ2-6; D unresolved. CDR3 length: 15 residues. With 6 bases removed from V and 0 bases from J, the gap between germline ends came to 9 bases. The germline gives CDR1 MDHEN, CDR2 SYDVKM. The CDR3 loop is CASSPGSSGANVLTF. In DNA form, the CDR3 reads TGTGCCAGCAGCCCAGGATCCTCTGGGGCCAACGTCCTGACTTTC.

This clonotype was picked up a small number of times. CDR3 protein: CASSSLRGLKETQYF. For the CDR3, the DNA is TGTGCCAGCAGCTCCCTCCGGGGCCTCAAAGAGACCCAGTACTTC. The rearrangement uses TRBV5-6 and TRBJ2-5, with D perhaps given as TRBD1 or TRBD2 (5 bases each). The CDR3 has 15 amino acids. Germline CDR1 reads SGHDT; CDR2 reads YYEEEE. The V gene lost 3 bases and the J gene lost 3 bases, with 15 bases spanning the gap.

This clonotype was recorded once. The genes are TRBV11-2 and TRBJ2-7; no definite D call. Germline assignment: CDR1 SGHAT and CDR2 FQNNGV. This CDR3 is 14 amino acids long. V lost 5 bases and J lost 0, with 11 bases in between. CDR3 residues: CASSDAYSSYEQYF. The CDR3 DNA reads TGTGCCAGCAGCGACGCATACAGCTCCTACGAGCAGTACTTC.